A single TCR beta chain is shown here with its context. The data were obtained in a study of blood T cell repertoires in COVID-19. At the level of the study: Both acute and convalescent COVID-19 samples were obtained from the United States, Italy and Spain. The cDNA or gDNA used as material had been derived from T cells, B-cell-depleted T cells, or PBMCs.

As originally analysed: Cell counts per sample came from amplifying reference gene primers. TCRdb's copy holds only in-frame clones and misses some; the assay was immunoSEQ multiplex PCR. That table furnishes V, J and clone size, whereas the DNA furnished D and trimming. The table has a few hundred thousand clones, around 87% seen once. Germline CDR1 SQVTM, CDR2 ANQGSEA. V was shortened by 2 bases and J by 5 bases, with 9 bases between the two germline ends. The CDR3 contains 12 residues. Seattle patients were enrolled during active infection and followed longitudinally. Sequencing used peripheral blood. J is TRBJ2-5 and V is TRBV29-1; D ambiguous. The sequence was collected from a woman younger than 45 with COVID-19, enrolled during active disease. The CDR3 DNA reads as TGCAGCGTTGAAAAGGTCGGGGAGACCCAGTACTTC. Translated, it gives CSVEKVGETQYF.